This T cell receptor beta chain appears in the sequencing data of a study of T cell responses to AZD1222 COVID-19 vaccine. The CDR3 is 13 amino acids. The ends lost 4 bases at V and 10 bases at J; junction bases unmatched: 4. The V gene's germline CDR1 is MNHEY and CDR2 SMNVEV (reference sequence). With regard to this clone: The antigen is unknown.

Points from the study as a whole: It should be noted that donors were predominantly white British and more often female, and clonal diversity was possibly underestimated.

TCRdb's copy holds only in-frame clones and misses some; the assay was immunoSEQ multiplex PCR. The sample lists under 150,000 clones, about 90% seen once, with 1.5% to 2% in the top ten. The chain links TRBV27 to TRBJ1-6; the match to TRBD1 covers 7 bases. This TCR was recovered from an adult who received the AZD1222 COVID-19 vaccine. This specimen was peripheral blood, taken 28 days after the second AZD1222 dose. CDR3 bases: TGTGCCAGCAGTTGGACAGGCCAGTCACCCCTCCACTTT. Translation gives CASSWTGQSPLHF.